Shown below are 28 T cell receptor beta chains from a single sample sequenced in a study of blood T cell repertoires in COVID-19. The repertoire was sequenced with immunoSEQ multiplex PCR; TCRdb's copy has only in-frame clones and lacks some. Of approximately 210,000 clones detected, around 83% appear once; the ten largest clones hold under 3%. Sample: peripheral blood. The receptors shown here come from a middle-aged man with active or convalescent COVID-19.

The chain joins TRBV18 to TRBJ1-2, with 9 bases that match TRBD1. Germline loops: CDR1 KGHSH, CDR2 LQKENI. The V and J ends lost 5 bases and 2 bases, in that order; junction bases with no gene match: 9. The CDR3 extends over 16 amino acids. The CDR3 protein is CASSSNLGQGNYGYTF. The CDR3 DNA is TGTGCCAGCTCATCCAATTTGGGACAGGGCAACTATGGCTACACCTTC.

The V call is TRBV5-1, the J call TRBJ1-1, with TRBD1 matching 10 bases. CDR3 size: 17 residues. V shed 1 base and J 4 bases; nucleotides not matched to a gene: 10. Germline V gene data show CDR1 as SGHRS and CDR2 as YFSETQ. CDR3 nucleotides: TGCGCCAGCAGCTTGCTATTGACAGGGGGCGCGGGCACTGAAGCTTTCTTT. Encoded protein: CASSLLLTGGAGTEAFF. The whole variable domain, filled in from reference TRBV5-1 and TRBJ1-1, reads KAGVTQTPRYLIKTRGQQVTLSCSPISGHRSVSWYQQTPGQGLQFLFEYFSETQRNKGNFPGRFSGRQFSNSRSEMNVSTLELGDSALYLCASSLLLTGGAGTEAFFGQGTRLTVV.

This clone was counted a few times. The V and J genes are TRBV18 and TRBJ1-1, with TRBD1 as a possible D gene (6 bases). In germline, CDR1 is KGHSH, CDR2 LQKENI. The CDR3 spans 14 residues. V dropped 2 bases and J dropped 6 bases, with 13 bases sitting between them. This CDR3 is CASSPNRDSPEAFF. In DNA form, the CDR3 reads TGTGCCAGCTCACCAAACAGGGATTCTCCTGAAGCTTTCTTT. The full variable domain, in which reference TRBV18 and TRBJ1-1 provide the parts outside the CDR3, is NAGVMQNPRHLVRRRGQEARLRCSPMKGHSHVYWYRQLPEEGLKFMVYLQKENIIDESGMPKERFSAEFPKEGPSILRIQQVVRGDSAAYFCASSPNRDSPEAFFGQGTRLTVV.

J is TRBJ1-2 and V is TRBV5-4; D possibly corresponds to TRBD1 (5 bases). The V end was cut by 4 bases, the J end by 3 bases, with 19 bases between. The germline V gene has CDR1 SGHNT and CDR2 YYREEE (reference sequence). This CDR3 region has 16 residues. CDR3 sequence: CASSPRGRTEDYGYTF. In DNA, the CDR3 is TGTGCCAGCAGCCCCCGGGGGAGGACTGAAGACTATGGCTACACCTTC. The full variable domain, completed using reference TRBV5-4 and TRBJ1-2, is ETGVTQSPTHLIKTRGQQVTLRCSSQSGHNTVSWYQQALGQGPQFIFQYYREEENGRGNFPPRFSGLQFPNYSSELNVNALELDDSALYLCASSPRGRTEDYGYTFGSGTRLTVV.

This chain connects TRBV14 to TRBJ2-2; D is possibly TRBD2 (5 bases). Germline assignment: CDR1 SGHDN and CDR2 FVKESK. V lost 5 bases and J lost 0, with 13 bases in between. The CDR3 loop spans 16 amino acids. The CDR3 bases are TGTGCCAGCAGCTATGTCGTCGGGGCGAACACCGGGGAGCTGTTTTTT. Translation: CASSYVVGANTGELFF.

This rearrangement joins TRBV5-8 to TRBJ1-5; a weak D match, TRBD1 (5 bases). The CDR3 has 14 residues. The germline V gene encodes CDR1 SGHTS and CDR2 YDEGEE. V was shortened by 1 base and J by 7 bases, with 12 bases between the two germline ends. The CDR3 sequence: CASSLWTSNQPQHF. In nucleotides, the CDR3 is TGTGCCAGCAGCTTGTGGACAAGTAACCAGCCCCAGCATTTT. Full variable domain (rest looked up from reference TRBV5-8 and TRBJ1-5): EAGVTQSPTHLIKTRGQQATLRCSPISGHTSVYWYQQALGLGLQFLLWYDEGEERNRGNFPPRFSGRQFPNYSSELNVNALELEDSALYLCASSLWTSNQPQHFGDGTRLSIL.

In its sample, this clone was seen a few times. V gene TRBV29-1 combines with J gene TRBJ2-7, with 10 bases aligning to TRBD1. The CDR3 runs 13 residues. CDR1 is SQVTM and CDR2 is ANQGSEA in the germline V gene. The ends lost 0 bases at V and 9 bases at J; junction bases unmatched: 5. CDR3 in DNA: TGCAGCGTTGAAGATCTGGGGGACAGGGGGCAGTACTTC. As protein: CSVEDLGDRGQYF.

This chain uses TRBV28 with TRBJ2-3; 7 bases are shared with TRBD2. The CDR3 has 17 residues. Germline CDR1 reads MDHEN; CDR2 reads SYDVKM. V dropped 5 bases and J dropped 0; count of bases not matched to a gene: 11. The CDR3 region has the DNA TGTGCCAGCAGTGCCTCGGGGGGATCACTGAGCACAGATACGCAGTATTTT. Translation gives CASSASGGSLSTDTQYF.

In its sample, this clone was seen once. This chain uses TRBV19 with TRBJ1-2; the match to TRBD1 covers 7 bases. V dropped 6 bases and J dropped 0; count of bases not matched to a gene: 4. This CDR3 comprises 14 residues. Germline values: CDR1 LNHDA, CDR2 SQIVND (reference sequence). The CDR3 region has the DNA TGTGCCAGTAGCCAGGGGACAGCTAACTATGGCTACACCTTC. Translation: CASSQGTANYGYTF.

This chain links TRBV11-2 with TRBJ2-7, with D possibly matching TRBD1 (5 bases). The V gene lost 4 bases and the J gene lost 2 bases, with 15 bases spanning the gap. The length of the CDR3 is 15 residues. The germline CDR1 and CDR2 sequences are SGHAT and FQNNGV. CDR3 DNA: TGTGCCAGCAGCTCCCCCCGCAGGGCCCCCTACGAGCAGTACTTC. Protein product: CASSSPRRAPYEQYF.

DNA of the CDR3: TGTGCCACCAGTGATAGGAGGGACAGGAAGGGCTACACCTTC. Its translation is CATSDRRDRKGYTF. The chain links TRBV24-1 to TRBJ1-2; 8 nucleotides align to TRBD1. Germline V gene data show CDR1 as KGHDR and CDR2 as SFDVKD. Unmatched junction bases numbered 7, after V lost 3 bases and J lost 8 bases. The CDR3 is 14 amino acids.

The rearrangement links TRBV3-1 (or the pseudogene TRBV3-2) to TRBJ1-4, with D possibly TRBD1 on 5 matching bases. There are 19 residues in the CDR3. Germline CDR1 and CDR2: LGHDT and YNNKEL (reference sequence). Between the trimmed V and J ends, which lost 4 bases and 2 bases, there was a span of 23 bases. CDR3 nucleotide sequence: TGTGCCAGCAGCCGCACTCCTCCGGGACTCTTTTCGACTAATGAAAAACTGTTTTTT. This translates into CASSRTPPGLFSTNEKLFF.

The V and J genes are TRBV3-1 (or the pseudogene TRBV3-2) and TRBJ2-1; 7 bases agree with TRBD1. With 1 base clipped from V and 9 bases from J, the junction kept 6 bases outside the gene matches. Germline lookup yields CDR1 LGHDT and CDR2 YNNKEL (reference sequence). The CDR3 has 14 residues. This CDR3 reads CASSQGGTEGEQFF. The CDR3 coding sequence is TGTGCCAGCAGCCAAGGGGGGACAGAGGGTGAGCAGTTCTTC.

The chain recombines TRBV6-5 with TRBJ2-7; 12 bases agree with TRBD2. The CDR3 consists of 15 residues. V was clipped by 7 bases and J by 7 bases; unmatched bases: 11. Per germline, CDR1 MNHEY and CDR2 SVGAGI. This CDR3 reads CASNRLAGAIREQYF. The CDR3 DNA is TGTGCCAGCAACAGACTAGCGGGAGCAATAAGGGAGCAGTACTTC.

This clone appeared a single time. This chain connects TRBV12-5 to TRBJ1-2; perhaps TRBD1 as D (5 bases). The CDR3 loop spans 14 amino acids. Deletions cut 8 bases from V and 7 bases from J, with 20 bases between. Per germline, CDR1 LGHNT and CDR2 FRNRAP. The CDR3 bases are TGTGCTAGTTCACCTTGGGCAGCCGGGGGTGGCTACACCTTC. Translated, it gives CASSPWAAGGGYTF.

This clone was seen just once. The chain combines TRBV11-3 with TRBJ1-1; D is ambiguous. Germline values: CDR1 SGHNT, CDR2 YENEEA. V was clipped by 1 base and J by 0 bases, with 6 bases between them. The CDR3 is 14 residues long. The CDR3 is CASSLGPVNTEAFF. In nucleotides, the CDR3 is TGTGCCAGCAGCTTAGGTCCGGTGAACACTGAAGCTTTCTTT.

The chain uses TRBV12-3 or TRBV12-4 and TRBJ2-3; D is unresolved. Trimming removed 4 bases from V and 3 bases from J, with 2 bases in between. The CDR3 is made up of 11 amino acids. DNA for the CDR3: TGTGCCAGCAGTTCAACAGATACGCAGTATTTT. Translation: CASSSTDTQYF.

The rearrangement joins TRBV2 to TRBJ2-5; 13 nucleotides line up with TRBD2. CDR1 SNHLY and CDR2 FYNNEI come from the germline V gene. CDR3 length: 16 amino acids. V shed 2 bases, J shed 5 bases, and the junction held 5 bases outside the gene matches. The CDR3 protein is CASSETSGGAVETQYF. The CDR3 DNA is TGTGCCAGCAGTGAAACTAGCGGGGGGGCGGTCGAGACCCAGTACTTC. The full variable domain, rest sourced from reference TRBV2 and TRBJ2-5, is EPEVTQTPSHQVTQMGQEVILRCVPISNHLYFYWYRQILGQKVEFLVSFYNNEISEKSEIFDDQFSVERPDGSNFTLKIRSTKLEDSAMYFCASSETSGGAVETQYFGPGTRLLVL.

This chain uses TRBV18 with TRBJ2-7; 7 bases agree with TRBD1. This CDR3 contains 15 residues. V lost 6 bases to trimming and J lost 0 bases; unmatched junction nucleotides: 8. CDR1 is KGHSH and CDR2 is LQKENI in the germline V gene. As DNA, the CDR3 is TGTGCCAGCTCCTGGGACAGCGAGAGCTCCTACGAGCAGTACTTC. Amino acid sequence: CASSWDSESSYEQYF.

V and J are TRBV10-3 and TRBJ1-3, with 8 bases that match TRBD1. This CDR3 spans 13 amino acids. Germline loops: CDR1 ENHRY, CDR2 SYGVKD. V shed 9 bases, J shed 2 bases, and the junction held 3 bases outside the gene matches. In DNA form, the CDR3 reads TGTGCCATTACGGACAGGGCTGGAAACACCATATATTTT. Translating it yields CAITDRAGNTIYF.

The CDR3 is CASSSWGGAGTDTQYF. The CDR3, as DNA: TGTGCCAGCAGTTCCTGGGGGGGGGCCGGCACAGATACGCAGTATTTT. This chain joins TRBV27 and TRBJ2-3; the D gene is possibly TRBD2 (7 bases). Germline V gene lookup returns CDR1 MNHEY and CDR2 SMNVEV (reference sequence). The CDR3 contains 16 residues. The ends were cut back, 4 bases at V and 1 base at J, with 15 bases in the middle.

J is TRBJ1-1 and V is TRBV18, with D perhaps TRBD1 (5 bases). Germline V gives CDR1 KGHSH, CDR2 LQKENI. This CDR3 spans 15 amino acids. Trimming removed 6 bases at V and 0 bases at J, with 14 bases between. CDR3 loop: CASSAGGAMNTEAFF. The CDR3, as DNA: TGTGCCAGCTCGGCGGGAGGGGCCATGAACACTGAAGCTTTCTTT.

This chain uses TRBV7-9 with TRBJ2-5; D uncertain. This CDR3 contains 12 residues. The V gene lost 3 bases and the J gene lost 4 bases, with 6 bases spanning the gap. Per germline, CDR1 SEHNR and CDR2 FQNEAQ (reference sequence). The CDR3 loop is CASSFGGETQYF. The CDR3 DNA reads TGTGCCAGCAGCTTTGGCGGAGAGACCCAGTACTTC.

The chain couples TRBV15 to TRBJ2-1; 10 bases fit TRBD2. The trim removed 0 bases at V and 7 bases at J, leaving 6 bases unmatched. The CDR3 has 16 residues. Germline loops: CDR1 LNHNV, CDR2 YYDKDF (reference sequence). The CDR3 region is CATSRELAGVRNEQFF. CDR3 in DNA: TGTGCCACCAGCAGAGAGCTAGCGGGAGTAAGGAATGAGCAGTTCTTC.

In DNA form, the CDR3 reads TGTGCCAGCAGTTTACGAGACAGGGTAGGGAATGAGCAGTTCTTC. Residues: CASSLRDRVGNEQFF. The chain combines TRBV27 with TRBJ2-1, with 7 positions matching TRBD1. CDR3 length: 15 amino acids. Germline CDR1 MNHEY, CDR2 SMNVEV (reference sequence). J gave up 7 bases and V 2 bases, and 8 bases lay outside the gene matches.

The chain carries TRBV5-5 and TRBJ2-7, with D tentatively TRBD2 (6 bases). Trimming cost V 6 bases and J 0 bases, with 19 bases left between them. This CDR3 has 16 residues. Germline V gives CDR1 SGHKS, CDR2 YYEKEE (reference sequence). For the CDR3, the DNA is TGTGCCAGCACCCTACAAAGCGGGTTATACTCCTACGAGCAGTACTTC. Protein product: CASTLQSGLYSYEQYF.

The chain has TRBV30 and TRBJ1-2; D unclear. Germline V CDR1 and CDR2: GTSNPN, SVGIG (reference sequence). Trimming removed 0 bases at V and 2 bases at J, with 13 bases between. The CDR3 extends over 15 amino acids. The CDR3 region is CAWSVHGRRNYGYTF. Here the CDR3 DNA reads TGTGCCTGGAGTGTACATGGTAGGAGAAACTATGGCTACACCTTC.

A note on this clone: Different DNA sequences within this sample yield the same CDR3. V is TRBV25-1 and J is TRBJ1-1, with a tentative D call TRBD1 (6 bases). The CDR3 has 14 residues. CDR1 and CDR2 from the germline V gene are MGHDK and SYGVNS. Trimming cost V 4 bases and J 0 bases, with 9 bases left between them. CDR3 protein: CASSVTGMNTEAFF. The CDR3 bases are TGTGCCAGCAGTGTAACAGGGATGAACACTGAAGCTTTCTTT. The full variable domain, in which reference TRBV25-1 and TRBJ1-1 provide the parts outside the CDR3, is EADIYQTPRYLVIGTGKKITLECSQTMGHDKMYWYQQDPGMELHLIHYSYGVNSTEKGDLSSESTVSRIRTEHFPLTLESARPSHTSQYLCASSVTGMNTEAFFGQGTRLTVV.